This TCR beta chain appears in the sequencing data of a study of vaccination effects on CD4 cells after COVID-19. The study's findings and limits: Infection-derived and vaccine-derived clones contracted markedly late after vaccination.

To note about this clone: Antigen unknown.

Antigen-specific CD4+ T cells were expanded (with viral peptide pools) by the ViraFEST assay ahead of sequencing. After around nine days in culture, the CD4+ T cells were isolated. Vaccine recipients had no previous SARS-CoV-2 infection; their nucleocapsid antibodies were negative. Assay: immunoSEQ multiplex PCR; the TCRdb copy retains only in-frame clones and omits some. Altogether some 22,000 clones are present, 55% to 75% being singletons, with the ten largest covering approximately 13%. This CDR3 is built from 17 residues. Germline CDR1 reads MNHNS; CDR2 reads SASEGT. V dropped 4 bases and J dropped 3 bases, with 21 bases sitting between them.

This sample comprised CD4+ T cells from PBMCs cultured with HCoV-OC43 spike peptides, obtained before COVID-19 vaccination. Subset of the sample: HCoV-OC43 spike overlapping peptide pool stimulation. The clonotype originates from a human donor who received a COVID-19 vaccine. This chain joins TRBV6-1 and TRBJ1-2, with D perhaps TRBD1 (6 bases). The CDR3 reads CASSVVSFRGNHYGYTF. As DNA, the CDR3 is TGTGCCAGCAGTGTAGTTAGCTTTAGGGGGAACCACTATGGCTACACCTTC.